This TCR beta chain was identified in a study of regulatory T cells in long-lasting Graves disease. Study-wide results and caveats: New patients shared fewer than 1,000 public clonotypes, and persistent patients shared more, with a few thousand. Results may be inaccurate due to the small sample size.

In building TCR beta libraries, iRepertoire HTBI primers were used together with Arm-PCR of CDR3 regions. TCRdb ran MiXCR on the multiplex PCR reads and lists one entry per CDR3 protein. The sample has roughly 400,000 distinct CDR3 sequences, 21% seen once. Germline V gives CDR1 MNHEY, CDR2 SVGAGI. The CDR3 has 14 residues. Trimming left V 3 bases short and J 10 bases short, with 18 bases between. As for time point: persistent/refractory GD, antithyroid drugs over 5 years with positive TRAb. From RNA extracted from PBMCs, the TCR library was made. This clonotype was recorded many times. Its target is unknown.

The source of this sequence is a female donor with Graves disease. The genes are TRBV6-5 and TRBJ1-1, with D possibly TRBD1 on 6 matching bases. Sample: peripheral blood mononuclear cells (PBMCs), taken when the disease was refractory, from a patient treated with antithyroid drugs. The CDR3 DNA sequence: TGTGCCAGCAGTTATAATTGGGGGGGCGAACCAGCTTTCTTT. Translating gives CASSYNWGGEPAFF.